This TCR beta chain was identified in a study of cytomegalovirus exposure and HLA in healthy donors (dated by TCRdb to about 2017). Looking at the study overall: An earlier analysis of more than 550 of the donors reported around 280 Gb of sequence data and 95 million to 130 million unique TCR beta sequences obtained from roughly 170 million T cells. Of the roughly 400 genotyped donors, 65% to 90% were placed in the genetic ancestry cluster associated with self-reported Caucasian donors. Five DR-DQ haplotypes were handled as single units for association and clustering because linkage in the cohort was strong. Every repertoire in the discovery cohort had been generated on one and the same sequencing platform. To decide whether each TCR beta V gene segment behaved as functional or pseudogenic, an earlier analysis of approximately 590 of the donors relied on high-throughput TCR beta sequencing. On average, 235,054 unique TCR beta nucleotide sequences were sequenced per donor among 350 to 400 genotyped donors of the cohort, with about 17% of those sequences being non-productive. An early release that covered some 630 HLA-typed donors contained around 330 gigabases of sequencing data and tens of millions of unique TCR sequences. The study aimed to test whether cataloging public T cell receptors could reveal signatures of past pathogen exposure. The study profiled the T cell repertoires of more than 500 subjects by immunosequencing and related them to cytomegalovirus serostatus. A later analysis re-analyzed previously published TCR beta repertoires from roughly 630 donors and added high-resolution HLA genotyping to study TCR occurrence patterns. Donor age, sex, ethnicity and CMV serostatus were collected together with the repertoire data. In the later analysis, no new phenotypic data were used to find candidate immune exposures; instead, reliance was placed on TCR beta sequences and their occurrence across donors. Typing coverage varied by locus: roughly 620-640 donors for A, B, C, DRB1 and DQB1; under 550 for DQA1; approximately 570 for DPA1; around 450 for DPB1. High-throughput TCR immunosequencing, statistical association of individual TCRs with disease status, and machine learning were combined to predict cytomegalovirus infection status. Besides the first cohort of 666 subjects, a separate validation cohort made up of 120 different subjects was used. Class I and class II HLA loci were covered by the typing at four-digit resolution. A later genetic analysis used genome-wide SNP genotypes for about three fifths of the 666 donors, treating that subset as a discovery cohort. The paper's findings and limits, for the study overall: The study listed over 150 TCR beta chains as associated with cytomegalovirus. A further reported finding was that TCR beta sequences accurately predicted the HLA-A and HLA-B alleles for most subjects in the first cohort. Broadly in line with IMGT annotations, most TCR beta V segments showed up in productive rearrangements about 90% or about 30% of the time in an earlier analysis of approximately 640 of the donors. While some public TCRs were present in many individuals, most TCR sequences turned up only very rarely across donors. In a later analysis, HLA-associated TCR beta chains were found to be more clonally expanded and to have lower generation probabilities than equally common non-associated chains. A later genetic analysis associated a missense DCLRE1C variant with V-gene and J-gene trimming of TCR beta chains, and an independent cohort replicated the association. HLA typing was unavailable for some donors at each locus, so association tests used only the typed subset. Most CMV-associated TCR beta chains appeared to be HLA-restricted in a later analysis, and the HLA associations seemed to be driven largely by CMV exposure. The cohort was sequenced for TCR beta chains only, and without alpha or paired-chain data the features that could be detected were limited. Because the 87-base-pair reads could not distinguish some IMGT-functional V segments, including TRBV6-2 and TRBV6-3, those segments were excluded. At a false discovery rate of 0.05, a later analysis linked approximately 18,000 TCR beta sequences to specific HLA alleles. Strong co-occurrence of HLA alleles, especially DR and DQ, made assigning TCR associations to individual alleles difficult. According to a later analysis, TCR association rates differed among HLA loci, with DRB1 alleles showing the most associated TCRs and HLA-C alleles showing the fewest. According to a later genetic analysis, donors in an Asian-associated ancestry cluster had fewer N-insertions in productive TCRs than the approximately 690-donor mean. Linkage disequilibrium might explain the correlated functional status among segregating V segments, but an unknown experimental factor could not be excluded. The sequencing pipeline was judged likely to have produced a cluster of highly shared sequence variants as a technical artifact. Some 15 rarely observed V segments, including chromosome 9 orphons, were excluded from the earlier analysis of some 590 of the donors because counts were too low. Sequencing depth was assumed to be roughly uniform across donors in the presence/absence analyses, though that assumption may not hold. For the cohort, immune exposure information was limited to CMV serostatus. According to the authors, the approach could potentially be generalized to other disease states and immunological phenotypes. Cytomegalovirus status was reported to be diagnosed by the classifier with high specificity and sensitivity in both the original and validation cohorts. In a later analysis, several top co-occurrence clusters were reported to appear linked to parvovirus B19, influenza, CMV and Epstein-Barr virus. A few of the identified cytomegalovirus-associated TCR beta chains were confirmed in vitro to be specific for cytomegalovirus antigens.

The cohort comprised some 730 healthy bone marrow donors. Cohort members were all nominally healthy when sampled, although unrecorded immune exposures were likely present. The donor tested CMV seronegative and was one of the 352 seronegative cohort members. A peripheral blood sample was collected from each donor, and TCR beta sequencing was performed on peripheral blood mononuclear cells. The Qiagen DNeasy Blood Extraction Kit was used to extract genomic DNA from the blood cell samples. Receptors were amplified or captured by the immunoSEQ multiplex PCR assay. A mixture of 60 forward primers for TCR Vbeta segments and 13 reverse primers for TCR Jbeta segments was used in the multiplex PCR. A multiplex PCR assay on genomic DNA amplified the CDR3 region of rearranged TCR beta genes. The amplified TCR beta libraries were sequenced on the Illumina HiSeq System as 87-base-pair reads. In the original analysis: Across the 666 repertoires, a later analysis counted approximately 83 million unique TCR beta chains, around 10 million of which were shared by at least two donors. Raw reads were error-corrected and collapsed into unique sequences by a nearest-neighbor algorithm in which closely related sequences were merged to remove PCR and sequencing errors. CDR3 sequences were aligned to IMGT reference sequences to assign V, D and J gene segments. For a sequence to be retained, at least a six-nucleotide match to both a V gene segment and a J gene segment was required. A rearrangement counted as productive if the CDR3 had no stop codons and remained in frame with V and J, and every other rearrangement counted as non-productive. CDR3 was defined by IMGT convention, running from the second conserved V-encoded cysteine to the conserved J-encoded phenylalanine. In an earlier analysis of just under 600 of the donors, sequences lacking an unambiguous match to a single V gene segment were excluded. An earlier analysis of 587 of the donors classified V segments as functional when productive rearrangements were above 56.7% and as segregating when the standard deviation between donors was above 5%. A statistical classification framework was built for diagnosing cytomegalovirus status from the catalog of TCR beta chain sequences. V and J gene assignment, in a later analysis, came from comparing TCR nucleotide sequences with IMGT/GENE-DB human TR gene sequences. Using the TCRdist pipeline, a later analysis assigned CDR3 sequences along with most-parsimonious VDJ recombination scenarios. A later analysis defined each TCR beta chain by its CDR3 amino acid sequence plus V-gene family, and excluded reads lacking a unique V-gene family. A later analysis removed roughly 590 highly shared, low-generation-probability nucleotide sequences to deal with suspected cross-contamination and a sequencing artifact. A later analysis calculated a clonal expansion index for each public chain from normalized within-repertoire ranks of inferred template counts. In a later analysis, generation probabilities were computed using a VDJ recombination model fitted to out-of-frame rearrangements, and the results were checked against IGoR. Hypergeometric tests were used in a later analysis to score TCR-TCR, TCR-HLA and TCR-CMV co-occurrence, with a repertoire-size bias correction applied to the TCR pairs. In a later analysis, false discovery rates were estimated by permuting HLA or CMV assignments 20 times. In a later analysis, co-occurring TCRs were grouped with DBSCAN, and TCRdist sequence similarity was added when clustering was performed within HLA-allele-positive subsets. Repertoires with fewer than 30,000 or more than 120,000 public chains were left out of co-occurrence clustering, as were five repertoires with anomalous nucleotide sharing. The table was pulled from immuneACCESS by TCRdb, which kept in-frame rearrangements only. Such tables lose some clones; where checked, under half of the loss comes from unresolved V genes, and the rest has no known cause. The V and J calls and clone size are taken from that table; D and trimming were inferred from the DNA. The sample profile shows over 150,000 clones; 65% to 75% of them were found once. The top ten clones comprise around 2.3% of the sample.

Its CDR3 holds 14 amino acids, cysteine through phenylalanine. Kept here is only the CDR3 DNA, which spans 42 bases and is read in frame from base 1. CDR1 is given as MDHEN and CDR2 as SYDVKM, both from the germline V gene. V lost 1 base and J lost 0 bases; the stretch between them is 7 bases long. This clone was counted only a few times. There is no known antigen for this receptor. No qualities accompany the bases; no much larger clone lies one base away. The sequence was obtained from a man under 40 in good health and CMV-seronegative. The rearranged segments are TRBV28 and TRBJ2-7, with the D gene call left open. The specimen was PBMCs. The CDR3 reads CASSLLANSYEQYF. The nucleotides read TGTGCCAGCAGTTTATTGGCCAACTCCTACGAGCAGTACTTC. This CDR3, with the reference TRBV28 and TRBJ2-7 proteins standing in past its ends, gives the full variable domain DVKVTQSSRYLVKRTGEKVFLECVQDMDHENMFWYRQDPGLGLRLIYFSYDVKMKEKGDIPEGYSVSREKKERFSLILESASTNQTSMYLCASSLLANSYEQYFGPGTRLTVT.